This T cell receptor (beta chain) was obtained from a study of blood T cells in healthy people across ages. At the level of the study: Template switching retrieved approximately one barcoded beta molecule for each two T cells. Findings and limits, study-wide: Naive T cell percentage showed a strong correlation with the diversity of TCR beta. Among long-lived donors, naive CD4+ cells were more numerous and diversity higher than in aged donors. Researchers said unsorted PBMCs prevented a conclusive naive versus antigen-experienced comparison.

Primers used in a second PCR of about 7 to 12 cycles were a sample-barcoded 5' primer and a J-beta primer mix. Via MiXCR, TCRdb re-called the 5' RACE reads, giving one row per CDR3 protein. The table has about 1.5 million distinct CDR3 sequences, 35% to 45% seen once. CDR3 length: 15 amino acids. Germline V gene sequence: CDR1 MNHNY, CDR2 SVGAGI (reference sequence). V lost 2 bases to trimming and J lost 4 bases; unmatched junction nucleotides: 5. Worth noting for this clonotype: Its antigen is not known.

The material sequenced was blood. The sequence came from a woman under 30 in good health. The chain carries TRBV6-6 and TRBJ1-1; 9 bases align to TRBD1. The CDR3 coding sequence is TGTGCCAGCAGTTACGAGACAGGGGGTACCACTGAAGCTTTCTTT. Its protein product is CASSYETGGTTEAFF.